This TCR beta chain came from a study of yellow fever vaccine responses in identical twins (dated by TCRdb to between 2018 and 2020). As for the study more broadly: In the study, vaccine-responding T cell clones were precisely tracked in identical twins. The full study reports these points: According to the authors, in identical twins the way T cells responded to vaccination appeared partly convergent and partly personalized.

As regards this clonotype: The target of this receptor is not known. Per-base qualities were not stored, and no clone one base away is much larger.

Sequences DFQATT (CDR1) and SNEGSKA (CDR2) are obtained from the germline V gene (reference sequence). The germline V end is reduced by 5 bases and the J end by 3 bases; junction bases left unmatched: 6. The CDR3 holds 14 amino acids from the cysteine to the phenylalanine. Here the CDR3 DNA is all that survives: 42 bases in frame from base 1. Library method: RT-PCR. Instrument on record: Illumina HiSeq 2500. Through fastp at Q25 and MiXCR, TCRdb rebuilt clones from the public reads, retaining in-frame beta chains. One record per CDR3 amino acid sequence lists the most common genes and DNA. This sample gives approximately 33,000 distinct CDR3 sequences in total; approximately 54% of them show up just once. Around 5% of the sample is held by the ten biggest clonotypes.

The chain couples TRBV20-1 to TRBJ2-1, with TRBD2 identical over 8 junction bases. This TCR came from a woman under 30 who received the yellow fever vaccine. Donor details come from another sample of the same person, matched by shared clones. This sample comprised T cells from blood (PBMCs), unsorted or a sorted subset (not recorded which), obtained before or after yellow fever vaccination (not recorded which). In nucleotide form, the sequence is TGCAGTGCTTATAAGCGGGAGCACTACAATGAGCAGTTCTTC. It translates as CSAYKREHYNEQFF.